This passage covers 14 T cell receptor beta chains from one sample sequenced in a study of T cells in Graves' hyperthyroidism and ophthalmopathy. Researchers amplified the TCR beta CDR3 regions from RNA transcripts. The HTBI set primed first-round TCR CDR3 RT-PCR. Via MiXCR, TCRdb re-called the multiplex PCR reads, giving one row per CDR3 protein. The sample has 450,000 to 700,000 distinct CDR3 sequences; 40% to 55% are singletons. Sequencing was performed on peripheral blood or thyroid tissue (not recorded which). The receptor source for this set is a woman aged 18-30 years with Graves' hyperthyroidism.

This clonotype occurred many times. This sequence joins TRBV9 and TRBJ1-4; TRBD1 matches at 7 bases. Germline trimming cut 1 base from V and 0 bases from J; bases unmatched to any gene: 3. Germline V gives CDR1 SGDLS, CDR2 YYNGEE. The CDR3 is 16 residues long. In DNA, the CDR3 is TGTGCCAGCAGCGTAAGACAGGGCACAACTAATGAAAAACTGTTTTTT. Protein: CASSVRQGTTNEKLFF.

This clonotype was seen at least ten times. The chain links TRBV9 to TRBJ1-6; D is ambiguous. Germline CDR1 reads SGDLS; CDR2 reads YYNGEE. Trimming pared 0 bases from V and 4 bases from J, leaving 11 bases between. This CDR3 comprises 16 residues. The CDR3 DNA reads TGTGCCAGCAGCGTAGAAGCCCAGCCATATAATTCACCCCTCCACTTT. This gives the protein CASSVEAQPYNSPLHF.

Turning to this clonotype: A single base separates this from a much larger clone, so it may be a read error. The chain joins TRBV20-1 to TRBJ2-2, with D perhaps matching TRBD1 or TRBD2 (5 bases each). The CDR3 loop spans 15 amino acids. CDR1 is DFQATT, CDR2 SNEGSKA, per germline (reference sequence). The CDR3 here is CSARYGTWNTGELLF. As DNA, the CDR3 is TGCAGTGCTAGATATGGGACCTGGAACACCGGGGAGCTGCTTTTT.

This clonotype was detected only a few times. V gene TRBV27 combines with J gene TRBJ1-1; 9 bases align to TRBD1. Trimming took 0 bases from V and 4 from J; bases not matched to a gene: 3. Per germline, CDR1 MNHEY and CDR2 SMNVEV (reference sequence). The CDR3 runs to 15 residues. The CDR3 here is CASSLSGDRATEAFF. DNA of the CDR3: TGTGCCAGCAGTTTATCGGGGGACAGGGCCACTGAAGCTTTCTTT.

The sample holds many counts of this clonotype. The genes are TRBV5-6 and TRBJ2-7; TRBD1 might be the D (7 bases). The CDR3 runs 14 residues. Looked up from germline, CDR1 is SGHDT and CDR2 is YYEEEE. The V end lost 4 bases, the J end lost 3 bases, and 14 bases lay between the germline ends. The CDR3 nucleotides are TGTGCCAGCAGCCCAGACAGGGAGGACTACGAGCAGTACTTC. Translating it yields CASSPDREDYEQYF.

The CDR3 sequence: CSIGHANTEAFF. In nucleotides, the CDR3 is TGCAGCATTGGACACGCGAACACTGAAGCTTTCTTT. This sequence joins TRBV29-1 and TRBJ1-1; tentative D call: TRBD1 (5 bases). The CDR3 is 12 residues long. The germline V gene encodes CDR1 SQVTM and CDR2 ANQGSEA. V was cut by 8 bases and J by 1 base, with 11 bases left in between. Combining the CDR3 with reference TRBV29-1 and TRBJ1-1 gives the whole variable domain SAVISQKPSRDICQRGTSLTIQCQVDSQVTMMFWYRQQPGQSLTLIATANQGSEATYESGFVIDKFPISRPNLTFSTLTVSNMSPEDSSIYLCSIGHANTEAFFGQGTRLTVV.

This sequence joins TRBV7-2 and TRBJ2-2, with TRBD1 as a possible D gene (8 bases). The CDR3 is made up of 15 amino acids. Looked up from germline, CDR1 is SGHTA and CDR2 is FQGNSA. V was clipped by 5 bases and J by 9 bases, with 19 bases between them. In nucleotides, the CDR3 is TGTGCCAGCAGCCCCGGAATACAGGGGGGGAGGGAGCTGTTTTTT. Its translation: CASSPGIQGGRELFF.

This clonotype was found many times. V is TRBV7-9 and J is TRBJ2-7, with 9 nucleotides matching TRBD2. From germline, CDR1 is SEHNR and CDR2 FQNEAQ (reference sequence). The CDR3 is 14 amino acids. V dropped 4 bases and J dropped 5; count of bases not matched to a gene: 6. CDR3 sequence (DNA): TGTGCCAGCAGCTCCCGCGGGACTAGCAACGAGCAGTACTTC. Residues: CASSSRGTSNEQYF.

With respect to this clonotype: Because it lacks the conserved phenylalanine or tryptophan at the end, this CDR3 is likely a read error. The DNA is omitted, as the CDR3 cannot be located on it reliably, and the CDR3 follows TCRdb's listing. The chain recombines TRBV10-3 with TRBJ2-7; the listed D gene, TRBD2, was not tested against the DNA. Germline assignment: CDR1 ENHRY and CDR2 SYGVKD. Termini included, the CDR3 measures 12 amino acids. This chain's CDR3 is CAISANRAVIYL.

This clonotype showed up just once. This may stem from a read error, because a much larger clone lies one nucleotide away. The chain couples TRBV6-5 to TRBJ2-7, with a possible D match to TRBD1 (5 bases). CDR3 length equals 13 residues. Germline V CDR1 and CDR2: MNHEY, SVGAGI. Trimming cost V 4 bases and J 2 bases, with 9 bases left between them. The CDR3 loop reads CASSSDSPYEQYF. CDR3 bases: TGTGCCAGCAGTTCCGACAGCCCCTACGAGCAGTACTTC.

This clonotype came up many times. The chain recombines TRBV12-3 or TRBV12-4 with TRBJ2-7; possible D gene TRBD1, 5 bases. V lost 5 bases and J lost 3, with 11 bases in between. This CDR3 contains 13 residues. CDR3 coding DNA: TGTGCCAGCAGTACAGGACAAATCTACGAGCAGTACTTC. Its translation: CASSTGQIYEQYF.

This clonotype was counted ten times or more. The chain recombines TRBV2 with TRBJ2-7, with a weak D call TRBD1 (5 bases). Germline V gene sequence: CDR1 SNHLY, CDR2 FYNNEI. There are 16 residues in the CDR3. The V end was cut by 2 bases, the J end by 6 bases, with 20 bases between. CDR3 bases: TGTGCCAGCAGTGAAAGTTGGAGTCAGGGTTCGTTCGAGCAGTACTTC. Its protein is CASSESWSQGSFEQYF.

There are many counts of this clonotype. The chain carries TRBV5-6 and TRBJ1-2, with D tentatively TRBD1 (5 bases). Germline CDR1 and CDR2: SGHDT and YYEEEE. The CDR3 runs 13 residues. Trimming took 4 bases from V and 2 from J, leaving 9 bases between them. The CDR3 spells CASSRGENYGYTF. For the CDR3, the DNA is TGTGCCAGCAGCCGAGGGGAAAACTATGGCTACACCTTC.

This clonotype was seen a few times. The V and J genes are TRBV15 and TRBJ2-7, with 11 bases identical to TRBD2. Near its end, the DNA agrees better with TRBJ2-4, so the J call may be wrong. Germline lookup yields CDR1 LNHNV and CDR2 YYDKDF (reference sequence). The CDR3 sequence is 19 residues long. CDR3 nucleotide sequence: TGTGCCACCAGCCTACAGGGAGTAACTAGCGGGAGTATTGTGGACATTCAGTACTTC. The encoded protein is CATSLQGVTSGSIVDIQYF.